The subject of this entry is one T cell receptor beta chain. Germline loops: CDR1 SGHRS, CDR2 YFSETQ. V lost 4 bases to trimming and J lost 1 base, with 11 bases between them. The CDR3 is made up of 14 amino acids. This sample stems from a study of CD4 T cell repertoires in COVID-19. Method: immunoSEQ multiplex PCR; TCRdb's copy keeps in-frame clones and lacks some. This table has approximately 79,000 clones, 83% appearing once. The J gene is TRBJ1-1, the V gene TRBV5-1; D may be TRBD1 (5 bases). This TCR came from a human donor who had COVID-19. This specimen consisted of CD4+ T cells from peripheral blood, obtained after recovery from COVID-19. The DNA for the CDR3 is TGCGCCAGCAGCACAGGAGGTGGGAACACTGAAGCTTTCTTT. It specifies CASSTGGGNTEAFF.